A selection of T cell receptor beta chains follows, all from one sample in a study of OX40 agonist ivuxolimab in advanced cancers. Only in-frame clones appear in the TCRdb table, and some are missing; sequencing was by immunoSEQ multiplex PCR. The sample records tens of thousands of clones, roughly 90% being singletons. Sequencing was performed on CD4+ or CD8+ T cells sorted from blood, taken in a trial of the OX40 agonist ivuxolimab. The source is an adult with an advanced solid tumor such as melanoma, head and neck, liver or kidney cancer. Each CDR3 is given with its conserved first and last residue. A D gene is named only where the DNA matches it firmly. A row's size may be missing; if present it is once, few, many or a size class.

TGCGCCAGCAGCCAAATCGAAGGACAGGGGACCTACGAGCAGTACTTC,CASSQIEGQGTYEQYF,TRBD1,.,TRBJ2-7,TRBV4-3
TGCGCCAGCAGCCAAGGTAGCGGGGGGGTCACAGATACGCAGTATTTT,CASSQGSGGVTDTQYF,TRBD2,.,TRBJ2-3,TRBV4-1
TGTGCCAGCAGTCTCTATGGCTACACCTTC,CASSLYGYTF,.,.,TRBJ1-2,TRBV2
TGTGCCAGCAGCTTAGGGAGCATAAACGAGCAGTACTTC,CASSLGSINEQYF,.,.,TRBJ2-7,TRBV27
TGTGCCAGCAGGTCCCCGGGGGGCCGGTCCTACAATGAGCAGTTCTTC,CASRSPGGRSYNEQFF,.,.,TRBJ2-1,TRBV27
TGTGCCTGGACCATGGGGGGAACGGGGACCCAGTACTTC,CAWTMGGTGTQYF,.,.,TRBJ2-5,TRBV30
TGTGCCAGCAGCTTAGCCCGAGAGCAGTACTTC,CASSLAREQYF,.,.,TRBJ2-7,TRBV7-9
TGTGCTAGTGGATCGGATCAATTAGCCAAAAACATTCAGTACTTC,CASGSDQLAKNIQYF,.,.,TRBJ2-4,TRBV12-5
TGTGCCAGCAGACAGGGGGCCACTGAAGCTTTCTTT,CASRQGATEAFF,TRBD1,.,TRBJ1-1,TRBV9
TGTGCCAGCAGTGTCCCGGGTAGGGAGACCCAGTACTTC,CASSVPGRETQYF,.,.,TRBJ2-5,TRBV5-4
TGCGCCAGCAGTTACGGGGGAGGACTCAGCGAGGAGCAGTACTTC,CASSYGGGLSEEQYF,.,.,TRBJ2-7,TRBV5-1
TGTGCCAGCCGGACTAGCGGGGGGGCCCAAGAGACCCAGTACTTC,CASRTSGGAQETQYF,TRBD2,.,TRBJ2-5,TRBV6-4
TGCGCCAGCAGCCAAGAATTAGGGCGGGATGGGGGCACAGATACGCAGTATTTT,CASSQELGRDGGTDTQYF,.,.,TRBJ2-3,TRBV4-3
TGTGCCAGCAGCAACGGACTAGCGGGGCGATTATACGAGCAGTACTTC,CASSNGLAGRLYEQYF,TRBD2,.,TRBJ2-7,TRBV7-9
TGTGCCAGCAGTTACGGCGGCGCAGACTCCTACGAGCAGTACTTC,CASSYGGADSYEQYF,.,.,TRBJ2-7,TRBV6-6
TGCAGTGCGGAGGTTGGAAACACCATATATTTT,CSAEVGNTIYF,.,.,TRBJ1-3,TRBV29-1
TGCGCCAGCAGCTCCTGGGGACCTAGCGGGGAGATCTCCTACGAGCAGTACTTC,CASSSWGPSGEISYEQYF,TRBD2,.,TRBJ2-7,TRBV5-1
TGTGCCAGCAGGGTGAGCTCCTATAATTCACCCCTCCACTTT,CASRVSSYNSPLHF,.,.,TRBJ1-6,TRBV5-5
TGTGCCAGCAGTTCCTCCGGGACCCTGGAGTATTTT,CASSSSGTLEYF,.,.,TRBJ2-3,TRBV27
TGTGCCAGTAGTATAGGGGCGGGCGAGACCCAGTACTTC,CASSIGAGETQYF,.,.,TRBJ2-5,TRBV19
TGTGCCAGCAGCTTAGGCGGGGGTGAGCAGTTCTTC,CASSLGGGEQFF,TRBD2,.,TRBJ2-1,TRBV7-9
TGTGCCAGCAGTCCCCAAGGTTGGGCGGGGGAGACCCAGTACTTC,CASSPQGWAGETQYF,.,.,TRBJ2-5,TRBV27
TGTGCCAGCAGCTTGGGGGGCGAGGGCACAGATACGCAGTATTTT,CASSLGGEGTDTQYF,.,.,TRBJ2-3,TRBV5-6
TGTGCCAGCAGCTTAAGGGTCTTGCCTAGCTCCTACAATGAGCAGTTCTTC,CASSLRVLPSSYNEQFF,.,.,TRBJ2-1,TRBV7-8
TGCAGCGTTGAGGAGGGGGCCTACACTGAAGCTTTCTTT,CSVEEGAYTEAFF,TRBD1,.,TRBJ1-1,TRBV29-1
TGTGCCAGCAGCTTTTGGGGGTCCTCCTTCTCCTACGAGCAGTACTTC,CASSFWGSSFSYEQYF,.,.,TRBJ2-7,TRBV7-9
TGTGCCAGCAGCTTAAGCGACGGCGATTATGGCTACACCTTC,CASSLSDGDYGYTF,.,once,TRBJ1-2,TRBV7-9
TGTGCCAGCAGCCCCGGGACAGGGCCCTACGAGCAGTACTTC,CASSPGTGPYEQYF,TRBD1,.,TRBJ2-7,TRBV7-3
TGCGCCAGCAGCCTGGAGCAGGCAGGAACCGGGGAGCTGTTTTTT,CASSLEQAGTGELFF,.,.,TRBJ2-2,TRBV4-1
TGTGCCAGCAGCTTACCCTCGGGGGTCACCGGGGAGCTGTTTTTT,CASSLPSGVTGELFF,.,.,TRBJ2-2,TRBV7-3
TGTGCCAGCAGCTTGGGGGCCGAGACGGCGCCCTACGAGCAGTACTTC,CASSLGAETAPYEQYF,.,.,TRBJ2-7,TRBV5-5
TGTGCCAGCACTCTCGACAGCTCTGGAAACACCATATATTTT,CASTLDSSGNTIYF,.,.,TRBJ1-3,TRBV2
TGTGCCATCAGTCCACCGGTTAACACAGATACGCAGTATTTT,CAISPPVNTDTQYF,.,.,TRBJ2-3,TRBV10-3
TGTGCTAGCAGGGCCGGACAGTCCTCTGGAAACACCATATATTTT,CASRAGQSSGNTIYF,.,.,TRBJ1-3,TRBV7-7
TGTGCCTGGAGTGTAGGAGTCGGCTACAATGAGCAGTTCTTC,CAWSVGVGYNEQFF,.,.,TRBJ2-1,TRBV30
TGTGCCAGCAGTGAACACGGCATAGGACAGGGGGCGAACAATGAGCAGTTCTTC,CASSEHGIGQGANNEQFF,TRBD1,.,TRBJ2-1,TRBV2
TGCGCCAGCAGCCAAGACGGGGACCACTACAATGAGCAGTTCTTC,CASSQDGDHYNEQFF,.,.,TRBJ2-1,TRBV4-3
TGTGCCAGCAGTTGGGGAGAAACCTACGAGCAGTACTTC,CASSWGETYEQYF,.,.,TRBJ2-7,TRBV27
TGTGCCAGCTCATCTGGTCCCGCTATATACACTGAAGCTTTCTTT,CASSSGPAIYTEAFF,.,.,TRBJ1-1,TRBV18
TGCGCCAGCAGCCAAGATGCAGGTCCCCTCTACGAGCAGTACTTC,CASSQDAGPLYEQYF,.,.,TRBJ2-7,TRBV4-1
TGTGCCATCAGTGGGGGAGCGGGGGGGCGCGCAGATACGCAGTATTTT,CAISGGAGGRADTQYF,TRBD2,.,TRBJ2-3,TRBV10-3
TGTGCCAGTAGCAAAAGAGGGACAGCAACTAATGAAAAACTGTTTTTT,CASSKRGTATNEKLFF,TRBD1,once,TRBJ1-4,TRBV19
TGTGCCAGCAGTACCACTATGGTGGGCAATGAGCAGTTCTTC,CASSTTMVGNEQFF,.,.,TRBJ2-1,TRBV28
TGTGCCAGCAGCTTGGGGGGCCACGAGCAGTACTTC,CASSLGGHEQYF,.,.,TRBJ2-7,TRBV5-6
TGTGCCAGCAGCTCCACGGGGGCGGATACGCAGTATTTT,CASSSTGADTQYF,.,.,TRBJ2-3,TRBV11-3
TGTGCAAGTCGCTTAGACTACAATCAGCCCCAGCATTTT,CASRLDYNQPQHF,.,.,TRBJ1-5,TRBV12-2
TGTGCCAGTAGTATAATGGAGACAGCCGCAGATACGCAGTATTTT,CASSIMETAADTQYF,.,.,TRBJ2-3,TRBV19
TGTGCCAGCAGTTACCCTGGACGAACCCGCACAGATACGCAGTATTTT,CASSYPGRTRTDTQYF,.,.,TRBJ2-3,TRBV6-5
TGCGCCAGCAGCTTGGCGACAGACCAAGAGACCCAGTACTTC,CASSLATDQETQYF,.,.,TRBJ2-5,TRBV5-1
TGTGCCAGCAGCGTTAGCTCTCAACCTTCCTACGAGCAGTACTTC,CASSVSSQPSYEQYF,.,.,TRBJ2-7,TRBV9
TGCGCCAGCAGGGAAGGACAGGGCCTTTGGGAGCAGTACTTC,CASREGQGLWEQYF,TRBD1,.,TRBJ2-7,TRBV10-2
TGTGCCAGCAGTGAAGAGGGGGCACACACCGGGGAGCTGTTTTTT,CASSEEGAHTGELFF,TRBD1,.,TRBJ2-2,TRBV2
TGTGCCAGCCAAAGGCTAGTGGGAGTAGATACGCAGTATTTT,CASQRLVGVDTQYF,.,.,TRBJ2-3,TRBV2
TGTGCCAGCAGGCCCAGGACAGTCCTTCGGGAGACCCAGTACTTC,CASRPRTVLRETQYF,.,once,TRBJ2-5,TRBV6-5
TGTGCCAGCAGCTTGGGTCGGGGGACAGGGACTCAGCCCCAGCATTTT,CASSLGRGTGTQPQHF,TRBD1,.,TRBJ1-5,TRBV5-5
TGTGCCACAAGGACTCCGGCCTATGAGCAGTTCTTC,CATRTPAYEQFF,.,.,TRBJ2-1,TRBV7-2